This TCR beta chain emerged from a study of blood T cell repertoires in COVID-19. Study-wide context: Material from acute and convalescent COVID-19 was sourced from the United States, Italy and Spain.

Germline V gene sequence: CDR1 WNHNN, CDR2 SYGVQD (reference sequence). V gave up 8 bases and J gave up 0 bases, with 10 bases separating them. The CDR3 contains 14 residues. Under the authors' procedure: Reference gene primer amplification in the assay estimated nucleated cell counts. The repertoire was sequenced with immunoSEQ multiplex PCR; TCRdb's copy has only in-frame clones and lacks some. Clone size and V and J calls were adopted from that table, with D and trimming inferred from the DNA. The table lists hundreds of thousands of clones, about 90% of them singletons, with 2% to 3% in the top ten.

The source is a young man with active or convalescent COVID-19. This chain joins TRBV10-1 and TRBJ2-2, with a weak D call TRBD1 (5 bases). The sample was peripheral blood. The CDR3 DNA sequence: TGCGCCAGCCAAACAGGAGCGAACACCGGGGAGCTGTTTTTT. Translating gives CASQTGANTGELFF.